This T cell receptor beta chain was obtained from a study of control samples from healthy donors and cancer patients. Generated by immunoSEQ multiplex PCR, the TCRdb table keeps only in-frame clones and is missing some. The table has fewer than 200,000 clones, around 89% seen once. CDR3 size: 14 residues. CDR1 is MNHEY, CDR2 SMNVEV, per germline (reference sequence). V was shortened by 5 bases and J by 6 bases, with 15 bases between the two germline ends. The clonotype was recovered from a woman between 50 and 59 years old in good health. The material sequenced was blood. The chain joins TRBV27 to TRBJ2-3; D remains ambiguous. The CDR3 is CASSTRTAPDTQYF. The DNA for the CDR3 is TGTGCCAGCAGTACGAGGACGGCCCCGGATACGCAGTATTTT.